Listed below are T cell receptor beta chains from one sample, sequenced in a study of blood T cell repertoires in COVID-19. Sequencing was performed with immunoSEQ multiplex PCR; in TCRdb, only in-frame clones are kept and a portion is missing. The repertoire consists of roughly 64,000 clones, with around 73% occurring once and the leading ten covering 14%. Sequenced input: peripheral blood. All receptors come from a man between 60 and 75 years old with COVID-19, enrolled during active disease. Both conserved end residues are part of each CDR3. The D gene is left open where the match is weak. Part of the rows lack a size; the others show once, few, many or a class for expanded clones.

clone_size j_call v_call d_call cdr3_aa cdr3_nt
NA TRBJ2-7 TRBV28 TRBD1 CASSATGGKRHYEQYF TGTGCCAGCAGTGCAACAGGGGGCAAGAGGCACTACGAGCAGTACTTC
NA TRBJ2-5 TRBV29-1 NA CSVEPYGGSGETQYF TGCAGCGTTGAACCTTACGGGGGAAGTGGAGAGACCCAGTACTTC
NA TRBJ1-1 TRBV19 TRBD1 CASSYTGGNTEAFF TGTGCCAGTAGTTACACAGGGGGGAATACTGAAGCTTTCTTT
NA TRBJ2-7 TRBV28 NA CASSRTSYEQYF TGTGCCAGCAGTCGGACATCCTACGAGCAGTACTTC
NA TRBJ2-3 TRBV7-6 NA CASSLVDNTQYF TGTGCCAGCAGCTTAGTGGACAATACGCAGTATTTT
NA TRBJ1-2 TRBV10-3 NA CAISVGDGGYTF TGTGCCATCAGTGTAGGAGACGGTGGCTACACCTTC
NA TRBJ2-5 TRBV5-1 TRBD1 CASNTGGGHETQYF TGCGCCAGCAACACAGGGGGCGGGCACGAGACCCAGTACTTC
NA TRBJ1-2 TRBV4-1 NA CASSQDHGQGYYGYTF TGCGCCAGCAGCCAAGATCACGGTCAGGGGTACTATGGCTACACCTTC
once TRBJ2-3 TRBV5-1 NA CASRWGGGDTQYF TGCGCCAGCAGGTGGGGAGGGGGAGATACGCAGTATTTT
NA TRBJ2-2 TRBV7-3 TRBD1 CASSLALGTGDTGELFF TGTGCCAGCAGCTTGGCCCTCGGGACAGGCGACACCGGGGAGCTGTTTTTT
NA TRBJ2-3 TRBV6-5 TRBD2 CASSRTSGSTDTQYF TGTGCCAGCAGTCGGACTAGCGGGAGCACAGATACGCAGTATTTT
NA TRBJ2-5 TRBV11-3 NA CASSLVEGTQYF TGTGCCAGCAGCTTAGTCGAGGGGACCCAGTACTTC
NA TRBJ1-1 TRBV5-5 TRBD1 CASSLGPGQSKSNTEAFF TGTGCCAGCAGCTTGGGTCCGGGACAGTCAAAATCGAACACTGAAGCTTTCTTT
NA TRBJ1-1 TRBV27 NA CASSLRDTEAFF TGTGCCAGCAGTTTGAGGGACACTGAAGCTTTCTTT
NA TRBJ1-2 TRBV2 NA CASRAGRLANYGYTF TGTGCCAGCAGGGCAGGGCGGCTAGCTAACTATGGCTACACCTTC
once TRBJ2-5 TRBV5-1 TRBD2 CASSLGTRQETQYF TGCGCCAGCAGCTTGGGGACTAGACAAGAGACCCAGTACTTC
once TRBJ1-3 TRBV11-2 TRBD1 CASSLLLGGAGNTIYF TGTGCCAGCAGCTTACTTTTAGGGGGCGCCGGAAACACCATATATTTT
NA TRBJ2-1 TRBV10-3 NA CAISGQGEEQFF TGTGCCATCAGTGGTCAGGGTGAGGAGCAGTTCTTC
NA TRBJ1-1 TRBV20-1 NA CSARSARLAFF TGCAGTGCTAGGTCGGCCAGGCTTGCTTTCTTT
NA TRBJ2-1 TRBV19 TRBD2 CASTPGLEVNEQFF TGTGCCAGTACCCCGGGACTAGAGGTCAATGAGCAGTTCTTC
NA TRBJ1-3 TRBV10-3 NA CAISAGRSSGNTIYF TGTGCCATCAGTGCGGGTAGGAGCTCTGGAAACACCATATATTTT
few TRBJ2-7 TRBV28 TRBD1 CASSTTGGGHEQYF TGTGCCAGCAGTACGACAGGGGGCGGCCACGAGCAGTACTTC
NA TRBJ2-5 TRBV24-1 TRBD2 CATSGGSGDGETQYF TGTGCCACCAGCGGAGGTAGCGGGGACGGAGAGACCCAGTACTTC
NA TRBJ2-3 TRBV6-1 TRBD2 CASSEMTSSDTQYF TGTGCCAGCAGTGAAATGACTAGCTCAGATACGCAGTATTTT
NA TRBJ2-3 TRBV9 TRBD2 CASSVRMWTSAADTQYF TGTGCCAGCAGCGTGAGGATGTGGACTAGCGCTGCAGATACGCAGTATTTT
NA TRBJ2-1 TRBV24-1 TRBD2 CATRDSGRAWNEQFF TGTGCCACCAGGGATAGCGGGAGGGCCTGGAATGAGCAGTTCTTC
once TRBJ1-4 TRBV30 TRBD1 CAWSGGTGEKLFF TGTGCCTGGAGTGGAGGGACAGGCGAAAAACTGTTTTTT
NA TRBJ1-1 TRBV11-2 NA CASRGNGFMNTEAFF TGTGCCAGCCGGGGGAACGGTTTCATGAACACTGAAGCTTTCTTT
NA TRBJ2-2 TRBV28 TRBD1 CASSLAGGTGELFF TGTGCCAGCAGTTTAGCAGGGGGCACCGGGGAGCTGTTTTTT
NA TRBJ2-2 TRBV7-2 NA CASSARPGRDGELFF TGTGCCAGCAGCGCCCGACCAGGGCGCGACGGGGAGCTGTTTTTT
few TRBJ2-2 TRBV2 TRBD1 CASSLVRQGSNGELFF TGTGCCAGCAGTCTCGTCCGACAGGGATCCAACGGGGAGCTGTTTTTT
few TRBJ2-1 TRBV6-5 TRBD1 CASRDRGRGEQFF TGTGCCAGCAGGGACAGGGGTAGAGGTGAGCAGTTCTTC
NA TRBJ2-3 TRBV5-6 TRBD2 CASSLKGTSGADTQYF TGTGCCAGCAGCTTGAAGGGGACTAGCGGGGCAGATACGCAGTATTTT
NA TRBJ1-5 TRBV19 NA CASREGNQPQHF TGTGCCAGTAGGGAGGGTAATCAGCCCCAGCATTTT